This TCR beta chain was recovered during a study of T-cell reconstitution after alpha-beta-depleted transplantation in children. This clonotype has at least ten counts. Its specificity is not known. Study results and caveats: There were reportedly several hundred expanded graft clones from which alpha-beta T cells came about two months after transplant.

V dropped 1 base and J dropped 4 bases, with 7 bases sitting between them. There are 13 residues in the CDR3. In germline, CDR1 is SGHVS, CDR2 FQNEAQ. The library targeted TCRbeta and was prepared with unique molecular identifiers. TCRdb reprocessed the PCR reads with MiXCR, giving one entry per CDR3 protein. The table lists about 500,000 distinct CDR3 sequences, over 9.5% of them singletons. Sequenced material: PBMCs, mostly from graft donor cells, taken 180 days after TCRalphabeta/CD19-depleted stem cell transplant. This chain links TRBV7-8 with TRBJ2-5; D gene unclear. The sequence derives from a female patient aged 2-10 years who had a stem cell transplant for aplastic anemia, so the T cells may come from the graft donor. The CDR3 here is CASSLGERETQYF. The CDR3 DNA is TGTGCCAGCAGCTTAGGAGAGAGAGAGACCCAGTACTTC.